This entry lists 10 T cell receptor beta chains sequenced from one sample in a study of OX40 agonist ivuxolimab in advanced cancers. The repertoire was sequenced with immunoSEQ multiplex PCR; TCRdb's copy has only in-frame clones and lacks some. Of fewer than 100,000 clones listed, about 86% are singletons. The starting material was CD4+ or CD8+ T cells sorted from blood, obtained in a trial of the OX40 agonist ivuxolimab. The receptor source for this set is an adult with an advanced solid tumor such as melanoma, head and neck, liver or kidney cancer.

The rearrangement uses TRBV6-1 and TRBJ1-5; D is ambiguous. Germline lookup yields CDR1 MNHNS and CDR2 SASEGT. With 5 bases removed from V and 3 bases from J, the gap between germline ends came to 11 bases. There are 14 residues in the CDR3. The CDR3 DNA reads as TGTGCCAGCAGTTCCCAGGACCCCAATCAGCCCCAGCATTTT. Its translation: CASSSQDPNQPQHF.

To note about this clone: In the same sample, other DNA sequences code for this CDR3. The V and J genes are TRBV18 and TRBJ1-5; D is possibly TRBD1 (6 bases). Germline CDR1 is KGHSH and CDR2 is LQKENI. This CDR3 is 15 amino acids long. Trimming pared 3 bases from V and 6 bases from J, leaving 15 bases between. For the CDR3, the DNA is TGTGCCAGCTCACCCCGGGCGGGGGCGGGTCAGCCCCAGCATTTT. Translating it yields CASSPRAGAGQPQHF.

This sequence joins TRBV5-1 and TRBJ1-5; D gene ambiguous. This CDR3 is 14 amino acids long. Germline V CDR1 and CDR2: SGHRS, YFSETQ. Trimming pared 0 bases from V and 4 bases from J, leaving 8 bases between. The CDR3 DNA sequence: TGCGCCAGCAGCTTGGGAGGCGGGAATCAGCCCCAGCATTTT. As protein: CASSLGGGNQPQHF.

CDR3 residues: CTGRLSYGYTF. In nucleotides, the CDR3 is TGTACGGGCAGGCTATCCTATGGCTACACCTTC. The J gene is TRBJ1-2, the V gene TRBV30; D is unresolved. CDR3 length equals 11 residues. The germline V gene has CDR1 GTSNPN and CDR2 SVGIG (reference sequence).

The V and J genes are TRBV10-3 and TRBJ2-2, with D unresolved. Germline CDR1 reads ENHRY; CDR2 reads SYGVKD. Trimming removed 0 bases at V and 0 bases at J, with 8 bases between. This CDR3 comprises 16 residues. CDR3 in amino acids: CAISESGRSNTGELFF. As DNA, the CDR3 is TGTGCCATCAGTGAGTCTGGACGTTCGAACACCGGGGAGCTGTTTTTT.

This clone was seen a handful of times. The V call is TRBV10-2, the J call TRBJ2-7; TRBD1 matches 8 bases. Trimming took 7 bases from V and 6 from J; bases not matched to a gene: 8. Germline V CDR1 and CDR2: WSHSY, SAAADI. The CDR3 runs 13 residues. DNA of the CDR3: TGCGCCAGCACCCCGCAGACAGGGGTCGAGCAGTACTTC. Translating gives CASTPQTGVEQYF.

This chain uses TRBV6-5 with TRBJ2-7; TRBD2 aligns across 9 bases. The V segment lost 2 bases and the J segment 6 bases; nucleotides outside the gene matches: 8. This CDR3 comprises 15 residues. CDR1 and CDR2 (germline): MNHEY, SVGAGI. The CDR3, as DNA: TGTGCCAGCAGTTACACGGCTAGCGGGGACATCGAGCAGTACTTC. It yields the protein CASSYTASGDIEQYF.

The chain couples TRBV11-3 to TRBJ2-1, with D unresolved. From germline, CDR1 is SGHNT and CDR2 YENEEA. V shed 2 bases and J shed 0 bases, with 8 bases lying between them. The CDR3 is 15 residues long. The chain's CDR3 is CASSLLPSSYNEQFF. CDR3 nucleotide sequence: TGTGCCAGCAGCTTACTCCCTTCCTCCTACAATGAGCAGTTCTTC.

The chain joins TRBV6-1 to TRBJ1-4, with TRBD1 identical over 7 bases. The V and J ends lost 7 bases and 8 bases, in that order; junction bases with no gene match: 10. CDR3 length: 14 residues. The germline V gene encodes CDR1 MNHNS and CDR2 SASEGT. For the CDR3, the DNA is TGTGCCAGCACCGGGACAGTCTTTCAAGAAAAACTGTTTTTT. Its protein product is CASTGTVFQEKLFF.

This clone was picked up a small number of times. The chain employs TRBV12-5 and TRBJ2-6; TRBD2 is a possible D gene (7 bases). Germline assignment: CDR1 LGHNT and CDR2 FRNRAP. V lost 0 bases and J lost 2, with 20 bases in between. The CDR3 runs 20 residues. CDR3 sequence (DNA): TGTGCTAGTGGTTTGGTAATCGACGGGGGGCCTCCGCCTGGGGCCAACGTCCTGACTTTC. It translates to CASGLVIDGGPPPGANVLTF.